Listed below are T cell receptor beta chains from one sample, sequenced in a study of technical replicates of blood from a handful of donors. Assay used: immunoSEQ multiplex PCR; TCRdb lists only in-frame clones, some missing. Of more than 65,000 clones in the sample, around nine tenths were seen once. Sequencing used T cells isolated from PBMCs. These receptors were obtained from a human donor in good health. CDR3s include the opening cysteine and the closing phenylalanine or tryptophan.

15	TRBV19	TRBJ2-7	CASSMAGWDSYEQYF
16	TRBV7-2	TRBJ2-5	CASSFGLAGVLETQYF
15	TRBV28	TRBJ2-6	CASSIRASGANVLTF
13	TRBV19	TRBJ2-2	CASSWDRDGELFF
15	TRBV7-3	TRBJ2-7	CASSYLAGVPSEQYF
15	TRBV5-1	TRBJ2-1	CASSRRDSLVDEQFF
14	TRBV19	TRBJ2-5	CASSIPSPGGTQYF
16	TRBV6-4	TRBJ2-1	CASSNERGRARSEQFF
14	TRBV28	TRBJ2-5	CASSLGDRRETQYF
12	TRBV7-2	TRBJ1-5	CASSLASQPQHF
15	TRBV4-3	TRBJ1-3	CASSHGQGAGNTIYF
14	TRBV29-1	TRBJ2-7	CSVEGDSGLGEQYF
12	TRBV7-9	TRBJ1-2	CASSPLTYGYTF
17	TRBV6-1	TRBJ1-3	CASSVVYRDYSGNTIYF
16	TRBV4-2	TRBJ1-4	CASSQEGQATNEKLFF
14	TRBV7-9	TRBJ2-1	CASSLPQGRNEQFF
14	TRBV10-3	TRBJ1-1	CAISVSGLNTEAFF
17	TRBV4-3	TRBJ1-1	CASSHLPGQGVNTEAFF
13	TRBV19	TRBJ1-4	CASSPPRGEVLFF
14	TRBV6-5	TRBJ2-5	CASGPSGLEETQYF
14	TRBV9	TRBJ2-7	CASSVAVGAYEQYF
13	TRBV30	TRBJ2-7	CAWSAKGLEEQYF
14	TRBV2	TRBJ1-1	CALAGERGNTEAFF
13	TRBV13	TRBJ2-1	CASSGTGPNEQFF
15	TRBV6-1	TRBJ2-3	CASRPRDTSTDTQYF
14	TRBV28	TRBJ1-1	CASSLGGFGTEAFF
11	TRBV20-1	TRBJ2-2	CSATNTGELFF
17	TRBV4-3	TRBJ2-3	CASSQDWVGASTDTQYF
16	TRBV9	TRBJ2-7	CASSPPGVAGVSEQYF
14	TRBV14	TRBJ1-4	CASSHSGRNEKLFF
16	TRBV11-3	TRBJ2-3	CASSLVGGASTDTQYF
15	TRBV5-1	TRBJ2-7	CASSLSGSAAYEQYF
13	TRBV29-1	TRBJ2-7	CSVPGVRPYEQYF
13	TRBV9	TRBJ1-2	CASSGGGSGGYTF
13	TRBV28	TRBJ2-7	CASSSRGLYEQYF
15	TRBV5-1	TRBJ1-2	CASSLTVRREYGYTF
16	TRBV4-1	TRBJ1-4	CASSQVSAGTNEKLFF
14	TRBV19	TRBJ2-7	CASSPGQGLYEQYF
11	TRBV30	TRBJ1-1	CAWWTPPEAFF
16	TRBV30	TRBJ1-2	CASWGQSTVTNYGYTF
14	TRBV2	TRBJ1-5	CASSSGTGRSPQHF
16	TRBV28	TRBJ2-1	CASSGPEAGGVGEQFF
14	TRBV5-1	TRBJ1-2	CASSFGGQVGGYTF
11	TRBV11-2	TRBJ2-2	CASSPSGELFF
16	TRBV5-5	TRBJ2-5	CASSFRLAGDGETQYF
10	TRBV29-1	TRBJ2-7	CSVVVYEQYF
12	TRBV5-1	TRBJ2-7	CASHLAPYEQYF
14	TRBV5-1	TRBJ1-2	CASSLEGSGNGYTF
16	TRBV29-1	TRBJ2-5	CSVEDSSGSFQETQYF